This T cell receptor beta chain was sequenced for a study of blood T cell repertoires in COVID-19. Study overall: Italy, Spain and the United States were the sources of the convalescent and acute COVID-19 samples. The cDNA or gDNA used as material had been derived from T cells, B-cell-depleted T cells, or PBMCs.

As originally analysed: Nucleated cell number was recorded as an estimate derived from reference gene primer amplification. Generated by immunoSEQ multiplex PCR, the TCRdb table keeps only in-frame clones and is missing some. From that table come the V and J calls and clone size; the DNA was used to work out D and trimming. The profile shows 270,000 or so clones, approximately 81% of them singletons. The receptor's source is a woman aged 18 to 35 with acute or convalescent COVID-19. Material: peripheral blood.

The DNA of the CDR3 is TGTGCCAGCAGTTATGGCCCGACAGGGACGAACACTGAAGCTTTCTTT. Its protein product is CASSYGPTGTNTEAFF. This chain joins TRBV6-5 and TRBJ1-1, with TRBD1 matching 7 bases. This CDR3 region has 16 residues. The ends lost 3 bases at V and 1 base at J; junction bases unmatched: 8. Germline V gene sequence: CDR1 MNHEY, CDR2 SVGAGI.